One sample yielded the 11 T cell receptor beta chains listed below, sequenced in a study of beta chain features in type 1 diabetes (dated by TCRdb to the late 2010s). The antigens for these receptors are not known. Broad study findings and their caveats: Type 1 diabetes patients showed a moderate but significant shortening of TCRB CDR3 length in all four CD4+ subsets.

The library was made by the immunoSEQ multiplex PCR assay. All of the isolated RNA was reverse transcribed with the High Capacity cDNA Reverse Transcription Kit, so expressed TCRB transcripts were sequenced. This immuneACCESS table, as held by TCRdb, lists in-frame sequences with V and J called but not all clones. Of the missing ones, under half trace to an unresolved V gene in checked studies; the others have no known cause. This sample has around 710,000 clones in its table, and 9.5% to 15% of those were observed once. The top ten constitute more than 0.1% of the sample. Material: naive CD4+ T cells from blood. In light of the paper, this sample's cell subset or site label describes: true naive CD4+ T cells. These receptors all stem from a man aged 25-45 years with type 1 diabetes.

This CDR3 reads CASSEPYNSPLHF. The CDR3 DNA follows: TGTGCCAGTAGTGAACCGTATAATTCACCCCTCCACTTT. V and J are TRBV19 and TRBJ1-6, with D hard to call. The CDR3 length is 13 residues. CDR1 and CDR2 (germline): LNHDA, SQIVND (reference sequence). Deletions cut 5 bases from V and 4 bases from J, with 6 bases between.

The V call is TRBV15, the J call TRBJ2-5, with D perhaps matching TRBD2 (6 bases). The germline V gene encodes CDR1 LNHNV and CDR2 YYDKDF (reference sequence). The germline V and J ends were trimmed by 6 bases and 5 bases, with 22 bases remaining between them. The CDR3 totals 16 residues. CDR3: CATSPSIGGGWETQYF. Written as DNA, the CDR3 is TGTGCCACCAGTCCCTCCATCGGGGGAGGATGGGAGACCCAGTACTTC.

V is TRBV7-2 and J is TRBJ1-2; D is possibly TRBD1 (6 bases). CDR1 and CDR2 (germline): SGHTA, FQGNSA. V lost 5 bases and J 4 bases, leaving 14 bases between the germline ends. The CDR3 loop spans 14 amino acids. In DNA form, the CDR3 reads TGTGCCAGCAGCCCTTCTAAGGGGGGCTATGGCTACACCTTC. Protein product: CASSPSKGGYGYTF.

This clone was seen a handful of times. CDR3 sequence reads: CASSADARNTEAFF. In nucleotides, the CDR3 is TGCGCCAGCAGCGCTGACGCAAGGAACACTGAAGCTTTCTTT. This chain uses TRBV5-1 with TRBJ1-1; unclear D gene. This CDR3 contains 14 residues. Trimming cost V 4 bases and J 1 base, with 11 bases left between them. Germline CDR1 reads SGHRS; CDR2 reads YFSETQ.

The V gene is TRBV2, the J gene TRBJ1-1; tentative D call: TRBD1 (6 bases). The V end was cut by 6 bases, the J end by 2 bases, with 10 bases between. The germline V gene has CDR1 SNHLY and CDR2 FYNNEI. The CDR3 length is 13 residues. The CDR3: CASSSQGNTEAFF. The CDR3 DNA sequence: TGTGCCAGCAGCTCACAGGGTAACACTGAAGCTTTCTTT.

This clone was counted only a few times. This chain uses TRBV6-1 with TRBJ1-5; D gene unclear. The V end lost 7 bases, the J end lost 5 bases, and 18 bases lay between the germline ends. The CDR3 consists of 15 residues. Looked up from germline, CDR1 is MNHNS and CDR2 is SASEGT. The chain's CDR3 is CASIRTSNRHQPQHF. The CDR3 region has the DNA TGTGCCAGCATCCGGACCTCCAACCGTCATCAGCCCCAGCATTTT.

This clone was seen more than once but under ten times. V gene TRBV14 combines with J gene TRBJ1-2; D unresolved. The CDR3 is made up of 12 amino acids. The V end lost 4 bases, the J end lost 4 bases, and 7 bases lay between the germline ends. CDR1 is SGHDN and CDR2 is FVKESK in the germline V gene. CDR3 sequence (DNA): TGTGCCAGCAGCCCCAACACCTATGGCTACACCTTC. Amino acids: CASSPNTYGYTF. The full variable domain, with the rest looked up from reference TRBV14 and TRBJ1-2, is EAGVTQFPSHSVIEKGQTVTLRCDPISGHDNLYWYRRVMGKEIKFLLHFVKESKQDESGMPNNRFLAERTGGTYSTLKVQPAELEDSGVYFCASSPNTYGYTFGSGTRLTVV.

The genes are TRBV7-2 and TRBJ2-1; D is undetermined. Trimming stripped 2 bases from V and 3 bases from J, with 11 bases between. Germline CDR1 reads SGHTA; CDR2 reads FQGNSA. This CDR3 comprises 15 residues. The CDR3 protein is CASSLQAQSYNEQFF. The CDR3 coding sequence is TGTGCCAGCAGCTTACAGGCTCAGAGCTACAATGAGCAGTTCTTC.

In this sample, this clone turned up a few times. The chain is built from TRBV6-5 and TRBJ2-7; D gene unclear. This CDR3 is 16 amino acids long. Germline V CDR1 and CDR2: MNHEY, SVGAGI. Trimming cost V 0 bases and J 2 bases, with 14 bases left between them. This CDR3 is CASSYSGTASPYEQYF. The CDR3 nucleotides are TGTGCCAGCAGTTACTCGGGCACGGCATCTCCCTACGAGCAGTACTTC.

CDR3 loop: CASHPGTGANVLTF. In DNA, the CDR3 is TGTGCCAGTCACCCAGGGACTGGGGCCAACGTCCTGACTTTC. V usage is TRBV6-6 and J usage is TRBJ2-6; maybe TRBD1 (5 bases). V dropped 9 bases and J dropped 2 bases, with 11 bases sitting between them. From germline, CDR1 is MNHNY and CDR2 SVGAGI (reference sequence). CDR3 length: 14 amino acids.

This chain links TRBV28 with TRBJ1-5; D may be TRBD1 (5 bases). Trimming removed 6 bases from V and 1 base from J, with 10 bases in between. The CDR3 totals 14 residues. Germline assignment: CDR1 MDHEN and CDR2 SYDVKM. CDR3 amino acids: CASSRDFSNQPQHF. CDR3 nucleotides: TGTGCCAGCAGCAGGGATTTCAGCAATCAGCCCCAGCATTTT.